This is a list of T cell receptor beta chains from one sample in a study of T cells in Graves' hyperthyroidism and ophthalmopathy. TCRdb itself ran the multiplex PCR reads through MiXCR, one entry per CDR3 protein. There are 650,000 to 850,000 distinct CDR3 sequences in the sample; 18% occur only once, and 16% lies in the top ten. The sequenced sample was blood. All receptors come from a woman between 50 and 59 years old with Graves' hyperthyroidism that later progressed to Graves' ophthalmopathy. Each CDR3 is given with its conserved first and last residue. A D gene is named only where the DNA matches it firmly. Expanded clones get a size class; other rows say once, few or many, or leave the size out.

D gene | J gene | V gene | clone size | CDR3 DNA | CDR3 protein
TRBD2 | TRBJ2-1 | TRBV6-9 | . | TGTGCCAGCAGTTACCAAGCGGGGGGCCCCTTCAATGAGCAGTTCTTC | CASSYQAGGPFNEQFF
TRBD2 | TRBJ2-1 | TRBV6-1 | . | TGTGCCAGCAGTCGACTAGCGGGGGCCCCCATGGGTGAGCAGTTCTTC | CASSRLAGAPMGEQFF
TRBD1 | TRBJ1-1 | TRBV29-1 | . | TGCAGCGCCGCACAGGGGGGAACGACTGAAGCTTTCTTT | CSAAQGGTTEAFF
. | TRBJ2-4 | TRBV6-2/TRBV6-3 | few | TGTGCCAGCAGTCAAGACCAAAGAGCTGCCAAAAACATTCAGTACTTC | CASSQDQRAAKNIQYF
TRBD1 | TRBJ1-4 | TRBV20-1 | few | TGCAGTGCTAGAGGGGGGACAGCCGAAAAACTGTTTTTT | CSARGGTAEKLFF
. | TRBJ2-5 | TRBV12-3/TRBV12-4 | . | TGTGCCAGCAGTTTGCTTCTAGCACAAGAGACCCAGTACTTC | CASSLLLAQETQYF
TRBD1 | TRBJ2-2 | TRBV2 | . | TGTGCCAGCAGAGACAGGGTCCTCCCCGGGGAGCTGTTTTTT | CASRDRVLPGELFF
. | TRBJ1-2 | TRBV19 | . | TGTGCCAGTACGGTTGGACAGTCCTATGGCTACACCTTC | CASTVGQSYGYTF
TRBD1 | TRBJ2-2 | TRBV5-1 | many | TGCGCCAGCAGCTACTCCGGGACAGGGGGCGAGGGGACCGGGGAGCTGTTTTTT | CASSYSGTGGEGTGELFF
TRBD1 | TRBJ1-5 | TRBV3-1 | many | TGTGCCAGCAGCCTAGGGACAGCAAATCAGCCCCAGCATTTT | CASSLGTANQPQHF
TRBD2 | TRBJ2-5 | TRBV3-1 | few | TGTGCCAGCAGCCAAGGGACTAGCGGGTCCCAAGAGACCCAGTACTTC | CASSQGTSGSQETQYF
TRBD1 | TRBJ2-7 | TRBV11-2 | many | TGTGCCAGCAGGTCCGGGACAGTGAGCTACGAGCAGTACTTC | CASRSGTVSYEQYF
. | TRBJ1-1 | TRBV7-6 | many | TGTGCCAGCAGAGATAGGGGGAGCAGGGACACTGAAGCTTTCTTT | CASRDRGSRDTEAFF
. | TRBJ1-2 | TRBV14 | . | TGTGCCAGCAGCCATGGGTCCCACAGGGCTAACTATGGCTACACCTTC | CASSHGSHRANYGYTF
. | TRBJ2-7 | TRBV5-1 | few | TGCGCCAGCAGCTTTTGGACTGACTCCTACGAGCAGTACTTC | CASSFWTDSYEQYF
. | TRBJ2-1 | TRBV3-1 | few | TGTGCCCGCCTTACCGGACAGCTCCTCAATGAGCAGTTCTTC | CARLTGQLLNEQFF
. | TRBJ1-2 | TRBV2 | . | TGTGCCAGCAGTGAAGCACTTAACTATGGCTACACCTTC | CASSEALNYGYTF
. | TRBJ1-1 | TRBV4-1 | few | TGCGCCAGCAGCCAAGACGGGCCACAGGGCACTGAAGCTTTCTTT | CASSQDGPQGTEAFF
TRBD2 | TRBJ2-1 | TRBV7-3 | few | TGTGCCAGCAGCGACGTGGGGCGGCGGGGGGTGGATGAGCAGTTCTTC | CASSDVGRRGVDEQFF
. | TRBJ1-3 | TRBV2 | many | TGTGCCAGCATAGGGCTGAACTCTGGAAACACCATATATTTT | CASIGLNSGNTIYF
. | TRBJ2-1 | TRBV19 | few | TGTGCCAGTAGCCCAGAGGCCAGGTCGAACAATGAGCAGTTCTTC | CASSPEARSNNEQFF
. | TRBJ2-3 | TRBV3-1 | few | TGTGCCAGCAGCCAAGTGGGGGCGATCACAGATACGCAGTATTTT | CASSQVGAITDTQYF
. | TRBJ2-2 | TRBV7-7 | few | TGTGCTAGCAGTTCCGTTAGCAGGACCGGGGAGCTGTTTTTT | CASSSVSRTGELFF
. | TRBJ2-3 | TRBV29-1 | . | TGCAGCGTTGTGCCCGACGGGGGGCGCACAGATACGCAGTATTTT | CSVVPDGGRTDTQYF